Sequencing of this TCR beta chain was carried out in a study of T-cell reconstitution after alpha-beta-depleted transplantation in children. Notes on the study in general: Newly made T cells mostly supplied T-cell counts and diversity one year after transplant. Surviving recipient T cells and thymic progenitors produced the high day-60 TCRbeta diversity seen in some patients. About two months after transplant, alpha-beta T cells reportedly came from several hundred expanded graft clones.

J was trimmed by 6 bases and V by 4 bases; bases with no gene match: 11. In germline, CDR1 is SGHKS, CDR2 YYEKEE (reference sequence). CDR3 length equals 17 residues. This clonotype turned up a few times. Its antigen is undetermined. This sample's TCRbeta library carried unique molecular identifier barcodes. TCRdb analysed the PCR reads with MiXCR anew, one entry per CDR3 protein. Found here are 700,000 to 850,000 distinct CDR3 sequences, about 16% of them singletons; the top ten hold around 4.5%. The chain carries TRBV5-5 and TRBJ2-2; 11 positions agree with TRBD1. This sample comprised PBMCs, mostly from graft donor cells, obtained 360 days after TCRalphabeta/CD19-depleted stem cell transplant. The clonotype comes from a male patient younger than 18 who had a stem cell transplant for acute lymphoblastic leukemia, so the T cells may come from the graft donor. The CDR3 DNA is TGTGCCAGCAGCCCAATGGTACGGACAGGGGGCCCCGGGGAGCTGTTTTTT. Its protein product is CASSPMVRTGGPGELFF.